These 5 T cell receptor beta chains share one sample of origin, sequenced in a study of response to subunit inactivated influenza vaccine. Using its own MiXCR run on the RT-PCR reads, TCRdb lists one record per CDR3 protein. The sample comprises 300,000 to 350,000 distinct CDR3 sequences, just over 20% of which are singletons, and roughly 10% rests with the top ten. The sample was PBMCs from blood, taken less than 22 months after vaccination. The receptors shown here come from a man between 50 and 70 years old who received an inactivated influenza vaccine.

Only a few counts were recorded for this clonotype. This chain uses TRBV7-8 with TRBJ2-1, with 9 bases matching TRBD2. CDR3 length equals 16 residues. Germline V gene data show CDR1 as SGHVS and CDR2 as FQNEAQ. The V and J ends lost 5 bases and 10 bases, in that order; junction bases with no gene match: 15. The CDR3 here is CASSPQWGGRAQEQFF. The CDR3 nucleotides read TGTGCCAGCAGCCCCCAATGGGGCGGGAGGGCCCAGGAGCAGTTCTTC.

A few counts support this clonotype. This chain uses TRBV7-2 with TRBJ2-5; D gene uncertain. V was cut by 4 bases and J by 5 bases, with 8 bases left in between. The length of the CDR3 is 12 residues. Germline CDR1 is SGHTA and CDR2 is FQGNSA. CDR3 DNA sequence: TGTGCCAGCAGCTCCCCCGGCGAGACCCAGTACTTC. Translation gives CASSSPGETQYF.

This clonotype has more than one count but fewer than ten. The chain couples TRBV28 to TRBJ1-3; 7 bases fit TRBD1. J gave up 0 bases and V 6 bases, and 23 bases lay outside the gene matches. The CDR3 has 21 amino acids. The germline gives CDR1 MDHEN, CDR2 SYDVKM. The CDR3 spells CASRSSLFSRDSILSGNTIYF. The CDR3 nucleotides read TGTGCCAGCAGGTCTTCATTGTTTAGCCGGGACAGCATCCTCTCTGGAAACACCATATATTTT. The whole variable domain, filled in from reference TRBV28 and TRBJ1-3, reads DVKVTQSSRYLVKRTGEKVFLECVQDMDHENMFWYRQDPGLGLRLIYFSYDVKMKEKGDIPEGYSVSREKKERFSLILESASTNQTSMYLCASRSSLFSRDSILSGNTIYFGEGSWLTVV.

This chain links TRBV28 with TRBJ2-1; D gene ambiguous. This CDR3 region has 20 residues. CDR1 and CDR2 from the germline V gene are MDHEN and SYDVKM. Trimming cost V 6 bases and J 0 bases, with 27 bases left between them. The CDR3 spells CASSRPLGFPLKNSYNEQFF. The CDR3 bases are TGTGCCAGCAGCCGCCCCCTAGGGTTTCCATTAAAAAACTCCTACAATGAGCAGTTCTTC. Variable domain in full (rest from reference TRBV28 and TRBJ2-1): DVKVTQSSRYLVKRTGEKVFLECVQDMDHENMFWYRQDPGLGLRLIYFSYDVKMKEKGDIPEGYSVSREKKERFSLILESASTNQTSMYLCASSRPLGFPLKNSYNEQFFGPGTRLTVL.

Only one count was recorded for this clonotype. V and J are TRBV11-2 and TRBJ1-2; perhaps TRBD1 as D (6 bases). With 1 base removed from V and 7 bases from J, the gap between germline ends came to 16 bases. Germline loops: CDR1 SGHAT, CDR2 FQNNGV. There are 15 residues in the CDR3. Written as DNA, the CDR3 is TGTGCCAGCAGCTTAGTTCGGGGGCAGGGTGGTGGCTACACCTTC. This translates into CASSLVRGQGGGYTF.